This TCR beta chain was identified in a study of T cell clones after liver transplantation (dated by TCRdb to the late 2010s). Background for the entire study: Samples were obtained from ITN030ST, a randomized trial in which withdrawal of immunosuppression was attempted within 2 years of liver transplantation. Donor-reactive T cell clones were identified by TCRbeta sequencing following a pre-transplant mixed lymphocyte reaction and were subsequently tracked in post-transplant blood. As an antigen-independent comparator for donor-reactive sequences, third party-reactive TCRbeta sequences were also identified from pre-transplant MLRs. Three of the eight recipients were HCV-positive; the others were transplanted for non-autoimmune, non-viral indications. No induction therapy was given to the subjects, and standard immunosuppression was administered until randomization at 12-24 months post-transplant. Tolerance meant complete immunosuppression withdrawal for at least one year without liver enzymes rising beyond twice the upper limit of normal. Blood samples were collected pre-transplant, then pre-randomization ahead of withdrawal, and finally post-randomization once withdrawal had either been completed or failed. A cohort of 8 liver transplant recipients was studied, of whom 3 were classified as tolerant and 5 as non-tolerant.

V is pared back by 0 bases and J by 4 bases, with 10 bases lying between the germline termini. Its CDR3 holds 15 amino acids, cysteine through phenylalanine. The read is trimmed to its CDR3 DNA, 45 bases read in frame from base 1. CDR1 and CDR2 were assigned from the germline V gene as KGHSH and LQKENI. About this clone itself: Its antigen is unknown. No clone much larger than this one lies a single base away; base qualities are absent.

General conclusions and limits of the study: Conclusions were preliminary, limited by small, heterogeneous patient numbers and non-standardized post-transplant time points. Low numbers of available donor cells limited the measurable donor-reactive repertoire in two subjects. A significant post-transplant decrease in circulating donor-reactive CD4 TCRbeta sequences was observed in most of the 8 subjects, irrespective of tolerance or HCV status. Donor-reactive sequences declined more than third party-reactive ones, suggesting partial antigen-specific deletion unrelated to withdrawal success. Without allograft tissue specimens, donor-reactive T cells may have migrated into the graft rather than being deleted. After accounting for repertoire turnover, donor-reactive detection was significantly reduced in 7 of 8 subjects for CD4 and 8 of 8 for CD8.

High-throughput TCRbeta CDR3 sequencing of frozen genomic DNA was performed by immunoSEQ, with PCR amplification, mapping, bias correction and internal controls included. As for how the authors treated the data: Only productive rearrangements were retained, and each unique TCRbeta sequence was defined by its CDR3 nucleotide sequence together with its V and J gene. A sequence counted as donor-reactive only if the sequence showed at least 5-fold expansion in CFSE-low cells compared with unstimulated pre-transplant cells and had a frequency of at least 0.01%. Minimum frequency thresholds were set for each subject based on the unstimulated sample with the lowest template count, ensuring at least 90% detection power. Repertoire turnover was measured by Jensen-Shannon divergence between the top 1000 TCRbeta sequences post- and pre-transplant. Changes in detection of donor-reactive sequences were tested with two-sided Fisher's exact tests. TCRdb took over this immuneACCESS table, retaining in-frame rearrangements with V and J assigned. Such tables are incomplete; in checked studies, under half of the missing clones stem from an unresolved V gene, and the remainder is unexplained. That table gives V, J and clone size, and the DNA gave D and trimming. The sample table holds 85,000 to 110,000 clones, of which around four fifths were seen once. The ten most abundant clones make up roughly 2.8% of the sample.

Unstimulated PBMCs, after thawing, were stained for CD3, CD4 and CD8 and then FACS-sorted into CD3+CD4+ and CD3+CD8+ populations. Each of the 8 studied subjects was randomized to immunosuppression withdrawal. Genomic DNA was isolated with the Qiagen DNeasy Blood and Tissue Kit. The V and J segments used are TRBV18 and TRBJ1-5; the D gene is possibly TRBD1, with 6 bases matching. The starting material was CD4+ T cells from blood, obtained approximately 45 months after liver transplant. This TCR was recovered from a human patient who received a liver transplant. Following transplantation, part of the T cell population may be supplied by the graft donor rather than the patient. The sequence in DNA is TGTGCCAGCTCACCACCGACAGGAAATAATCAGCCCCAGCATTTT. Its coded protein is CASSPPTGNNQPQHF.